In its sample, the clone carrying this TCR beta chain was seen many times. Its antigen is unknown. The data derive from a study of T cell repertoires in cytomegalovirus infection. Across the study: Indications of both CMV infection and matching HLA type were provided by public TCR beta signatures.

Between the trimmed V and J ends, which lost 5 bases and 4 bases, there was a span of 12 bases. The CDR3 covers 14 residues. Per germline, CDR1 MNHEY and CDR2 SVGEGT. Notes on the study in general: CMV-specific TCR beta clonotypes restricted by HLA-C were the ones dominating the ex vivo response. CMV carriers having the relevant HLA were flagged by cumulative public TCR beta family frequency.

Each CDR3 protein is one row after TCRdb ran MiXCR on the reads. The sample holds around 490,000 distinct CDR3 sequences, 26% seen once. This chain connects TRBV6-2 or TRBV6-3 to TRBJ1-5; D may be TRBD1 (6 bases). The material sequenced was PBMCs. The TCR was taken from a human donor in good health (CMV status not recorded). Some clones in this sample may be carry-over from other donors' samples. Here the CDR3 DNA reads TGTGCCAGCAGTACGACAGGTTGGAATCAGCCCCAGCATTTT. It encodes CASSTTGWNQPQHF.